These 15 T cell receptor beta chains originate from one sample sequenced in a study of T cell changes during pregnancy in multiple sclerosis. Method: immunoSEQ multiplex PCR; TCRdb's copy keeps in-frame clones and lacks some. The sample lists nearly 110,000 clones, around 90% occurring once. The input for sequencing was peripheral blood, taken before pregnancy. The source is a female donor with multiple sclerosis, enrolled in a pregnancy study.

The CDR3 region has the DNA TGTGCTAGTGGTTTGGTGGTGACAGGGATAGGAAACACCATATATTTT. This gives the protein CASGLVVTGIGNTIYF. The chain couples TRBV12-5 to TRBJ1-3; 7 bases align to TRBD1. Germline CDR1 is LGHNT and CDR2 is FRNRAP. J lost 4 bases, V lost 0 bases, and 6 bases had no gene match. The CDR3 runs 16 residues.

The J gene is TRBJ2-7, the V gene TRBV7-2; TRBD1 matches 11 bases. Germline V gives CDR1 SGHTA, CDR2 FQGNSA. The V segment lost 5 bases and the J segment 2 bases; nucleotides outside the gene matches: 8. There are 16 residues in the CDR3. This CDR3 reads CASSRSGTGGTYEQYF. The CDR3 DNA sequence: TGTGCCAGCAGCCGCAGTGGGACAGGGGGTACCTACGAGCAGTACTTC. The whole variable domain, remainder taken from reference TRBV7-2 and TRBJ2-7, is GAGVSQSPSNKVTEKGKDVELRCDPISGHTALYWYRQSLGQGLEFLIYFQGNSAPDKSGLPSDRFSAERTGGSVSTLTIQRTQQEDSAVYLCASSRSGTGGTYEQYFGPGTRLTVT.

The chain has TRBV9 and TRBJ2-2; 11 bases match TRBD1. The V gene's germline CDR1 is SGDLS and CDR2 YYNGEE. The CDR3 totals 15 residues. V was pared by 0 bases and J by 5 bases, with 0 bases of the junction left unmatched. The CDR3 DNA reads as TGTGCCAGCAGCGTAGGGGACAGGGGGACCGGGGAGCTGTTTTTT. This encodes CASSVGDRGTGELFF.

The chain employs TRBV5-6 and TRBJ1-2, with D perhaps TRBD1 (5 bases). V shed 4 bases and J shed 7 bases, with 14 bases lying between them. Germline V CDR1 and CDR2: SGHDT, YYEEEE. This CDR3 spans 13 amino acids. In DNA form, the CDR3 reads TGTGCCAGCAGCATAACCGGGACTGCTGGCTACACCTTC. This sequence encodes CASSITGTAGYTF.

The rearrangement links TRBV11-3 to TRBJ2-1; TRBD2 matches at 8 bases. The CDR3 has 16 amino acids. CDR1 and CDR2 from the germline V gene are SGHNT and YENEEA. With V trimmed by 5 bases and J by 1 base, 7 bases remained unmatched. The chain's CDR3 is CASSQPSGRSYNEQFF. The CDR3 DNA follows: TGTGCCAGCAGCCAACCAAGCGGGAGATCCTACAATGAGCAGTTCTTC.

The V gene is TRBV30, the J gene TRBJ1-6; 7 bases map to TRBD1. The CDR3 loop spans 15 amino acids. Germline V gene sequence: CDR1 GTSNPN, CDR2 SVGIG (reference sequence). Trimming at V came to 1 base and at J to 5 bases, leaving 5 bases not matched to a gene. The CDR3 bases are TGTGCCTGGAGTGGTTCCAGGGGGAATAATTCACCCCTCCACTTT. Protein product: CAWSGSRGNNSPLHF.

The chain couples TRBV18 to TRBJ2-7; the match to TRBD1 covers 10 bases. Germline values: CDR1 KGHSH, CDR2 LQKENI. The CDR3 is 14 residues long. J gave up 2 bases and V 6 bases, and 4 bases lay outside the gene matches. CDR3 loop: CASSQGTGAYEQYF. CDR3 nucleotides: TGTGCCAGCTCCCAGGGGACAGGGGCCTACGAGCAGTACTTC.

The chain joins TRBV7-9 to TRBJ1-4; D unclear. CDR1 and CDR2 (germline): SEHNR, FQNEAQ (reference sequence). This CDR3 spans 17 amino acids. V gave up 7 bases and J gave up 0 bases, with 18 bases separating them. The CDR3 loop reads CASIINGGDPTNEKLFF. The CDR3 DNA reads TGTGCCAGCATCATTAACGGAGGCGATCCAACTAATGAAAAACTGTTTTTT.

The genes are TRBV7-3 and TRBJ1-3, with TRBD1 identical over 7 bases. Germline CDR1 and CDR2: SGHTA and FQGTGA. This CDR3 is built from 14 residues. Trimming at V came to 4 bases and at J to 7 bases, leaving 7 bases not matched to a gene. Here the CDR3 reads CASSSNGQDNTIYF. The CDR3 bases are TGTGCCAGCAGCTCTAACGGACAGGACAACACCATATATTTT. Complete variable domain (other parts from reference TRBV7-3 and TRBJ1-3): GAGVSQTPSNKVTEKGKYVELRCDPISGHTALYWYRQSLGQGPEFLIYFQGTGAADDSGLPNDRFFAVRPEGSVSTLKIQRTERGDSAVYLCASSSNGQDNTIYFGEGSWLTVV.

This chain uses TRBV4-3 with TRBJ1-6; the match to TRBD1 covers 10 bases. Germline CDR1 and CDR2: LGHNA and YSLEER. This CDR3 spans 15 amino acids. The V gene end was trimmed by 4 bases and the J gene end by 10 bases; junction bases not matched to a gene: 7. This CDR3 is CASSPRDRGQSPLHF. The CDR3 DNA reads TGCGCCAGCAGCCCCCGGGACAGGGGACAGTCACCCCTCCACTTT.

A note on this clone: Other nucleotide sequences in the sample specify the same CDR3. V is TRBV30 and J is TRBJ1-5, with D perhaps matching TRBD1 (5 bases). CDR1 and CDR2 from the germline V gene are GTSNPN and SVGIG (reference sequence). The CDR3 consists of 13 residues. V lost 0 bases and J lost 4, with 7 bases in between. The DNA of the CDR3 is TGTGCCTGGAGTGTGGGGGGGAATCAGCCCCAGCATTTT. It translates to CAWSVGGNQPQHF. The variable domain in full, completed from reference TRBV30 and TRBJ1-5, reads SQTIHQWPATLVQPVGSPLSLECTVEGTSNPNLYWYRQAAGRGLQLLFYSVGIGQISSEVPQNLSASRPQDRQFILSSKKLLLSDSGFYLCAWSVGGNQPQHFGDGTRLSIL.

The genes are TRBV27 and TRBJ2-7, with D perhaps TRBD1 (6 bases). This CDR3 spans 13 amino acids. Trimming left V 6 bases short and J 3 bases short, with 12 bases between. Germline V lookup: CDR1 MNHEY, CDR2 SMNVEV (reference sequence). The CDR3 DNA sequence: TGTGCCAGCAGCTGGGGGCCAGGCTACGAGCAGTACTTC. Amino acid sequence: CASSWGPGYEQYF.

V and J are TRBV9 and TRBJ2-2, with D possibly matching TRBD2 (6 bases). This CDR3 spans 16 amino acids. V lost 0 bases to trimming and J lost 4 bases, with 13 bases between them. From germline, CDR1 is SGDLS and CDR2 YYNGEE. CDR3 region: CASSVGHFGGTGELFF. CDR3 coding DNA: TGTGCCAGCAGCGTAGGACACTTCGGGGGCACCGGGGAGCTGTTTTTT.

The chain links TRBV13 to TRBJ1-2; TRBD1 matches 11 bases. This CDR3 is built from 14 residues. Per germline, CDR1 PRHDT and CDR2 FYEKMQ (reference sequence). Losses at the gene ends were 5 bases for V and 8 bases for J; bases not matched to a gene: 7. CDR3 in amino acids: CASSLTGQGDGYTF. CDR3 sequence (DNA): TGTGCCAGCAGCCTCACGGGACAGGGGGACGGCTACACCTTC.

The V call is TRBV18, the J call TRBJ1-5; perhaps TRBD1 as D (5 bases). Germline V gene data show CDR1 as KGHSH and CDR2 as LQKENI. This CDR3 is 12 amino acids long. V was trimmed by 3 bases and J by 7 bases, leaving 7 bases between them. The CDR3 DNA reads TGTGCCAGCTCACCGTCAGGGCAGCCCCAGCATTTT. It codes for CASSPSGQPQHF.